The entry below gives a single T cell receptor (beta chain) sequence along with its context. CDR1 and CDR2 from the germline V gene are LNHNV and YYDKDF (reference sequence). This CDR3 has 15 residues. V was cut by 0 bases and J by 5 bases, with 11 bases left in between. The data belong to a study of blood T cell repertoires in COVID-19. Repertoires were generated with immunoSEQ multiplex PCR, while TCRdb's copy carries only in-frame clones and drops some. Altogether about 120,000 clones are present, around 91% being singletons, with the ten largest covering approximately 3.9%. This clonotype was obtained from a woman aged 55-69 years with COVID-19, enrolled during active disease. Sequenced input: peripheral blood. This rearrangement joins TRBV15 to TRBJ1-5; D ambiguous. CDR3 nucleotide sequence: TGTGCCACCAGCAGAGATGCCAGAGGGCATCAGCCCCAGCATTTT. Translated, it gives CATSRDARGHQPQHF. Together with reference TRBV15 and TRBJ1-5, the CDR3 gives the full variable domain: DAMVIQNPRYQVTQFGKPVTLSCSQTLNHNVMYWYQQKSSQAPKLLFHYYDKDFNNEADTPDNFQSRRPNTSFCFLDIRSPGLGDTAMYLCATSRDARGHQPQHFGDGTRLSIL.